This entry describes one TCR beta chain. Antigen unknown. CDR3 size: 14 residues. The germline CDR1 and CDR2 sequences are SSHAT and FNYEAQ (reference sequence). V gave up 5 bases and J gave up 5 bases; unmatched junction bases: 8. Primers included in the PCR were 60 Vbeta and 13 Jbeta primers. Repertoires were generated with immunoSEQ multiplex PCR, while TCRdb's copy carries only in-frame clones and drops some. The data hold under 140,000 clones, with around 85% observed a single time. The source of the sample is a study of cytomegalovirus exposure and HLA in healthy donors. Study-level results: In a later analysis, about 17,000 TCR beta sequences were associated with HLA alleles at 0.05 false discovery rate. There were some V segments, including TRBV6-2 and TRBV6-3, excluded as indistinguishable. An analysis that came later showed most CMV-associated TCR beta chains appearing HLA-restricted. Several of the most significant clusters were apparently associated with common viral pathogens in a later analysis.

The receptor's source is a middle-aged man in good health and CMV-seronegative. The sequencing sample was made of PBMCs. The chain employs TRBV7-7 and TRBJ2-5, with TRBD2 matching over 7 bases. The CDR3 coding sequence is TGTGCCAGCAGCCTAAGCGGGGCCGGGGAGACCCAGTACTTC. This gives the protein CASSLSGAGETQYF.